This T cell receptor (beta chain) was found in a study of beta chain features in type 1 diabetes. For the study at large: Examined across all samples were some 110 million sorted cells. Findings and limits, study-wide: Significant though moderate, a shortening of TCRB CDR3s appeared in all four CD4+ subsets of Type 1 diabetes patients.

As to this clone: Its specificity is not known.

The single heparinised draw taken from each donor contained about 120 mL of blood on average. Purity of each sorted population was above 98%. V lost 4 bases to trimming and J lost 3 bases; unmatched junction nucleotides: 3. The V gene's germline CDR1 is KGHSH and CDR2 LQKENI. This CDR3 is built from 13 residues. Isolated RNA was reverse transcribed in full, so expressed TCRB transcripts were sequenced. TCRdb's table, derived via immunoSEQ multiplex PCR, lists solely in-frame clones and lacks some. There are roughly 610,000 clones in the sample; about a sixth occur only once, and about 0.097% lies in the top ten.

The chain joins TRBV18 to TRBJ2-7; the match to TRBD1 covers 7 bases. The receptor comes from a man aged 18 to 29 in good health. The sample comprised naive CD4+ T cells from blood. The CDR3 is CASSRGQVYEQYF. For the CDR3, the DNA is TGTGCCAGCTCACGAGGACAGGTCTACGAGCAGTACTTC.